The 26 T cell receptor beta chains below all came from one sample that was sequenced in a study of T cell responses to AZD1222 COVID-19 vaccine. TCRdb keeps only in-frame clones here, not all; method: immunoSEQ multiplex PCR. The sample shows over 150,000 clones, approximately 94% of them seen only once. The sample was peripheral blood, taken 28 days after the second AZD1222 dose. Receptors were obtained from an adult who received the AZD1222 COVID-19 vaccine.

Here the CDR3 reads CATSDLSQSTDTQYF. CDR3 bases: TGTGCCACCAGTGATTTATCGCAGAGCACAGATACGCAGTATTTT. V usage is TRBV24-1 and J usage is TRBJ2-3; D gene unclear. The germline V gene has CDR1 KGHDR and CDR2 SFDVKD. V was trimmed by 1 base and J by 0 bases, leaving 7 bases between them. This CDR3 spans 15 amino acids.

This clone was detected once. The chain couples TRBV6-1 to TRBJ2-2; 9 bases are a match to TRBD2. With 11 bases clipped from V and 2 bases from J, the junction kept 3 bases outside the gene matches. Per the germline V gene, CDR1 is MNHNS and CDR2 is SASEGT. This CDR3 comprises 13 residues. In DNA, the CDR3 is TGTGCCGCAGCGGGGGGTAACACCGGGGAGCTGTTTTTT. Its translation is CAAAGGNTGELFF.

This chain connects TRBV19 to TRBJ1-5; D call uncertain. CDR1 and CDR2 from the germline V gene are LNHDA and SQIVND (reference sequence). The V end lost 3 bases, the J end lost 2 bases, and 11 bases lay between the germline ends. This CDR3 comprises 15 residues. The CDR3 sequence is CASSISVRGNQPQHF. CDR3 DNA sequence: TGTGCCAGTAGTATTTCAGTTCGAGGCAATCAGCCCCAGCATTTT. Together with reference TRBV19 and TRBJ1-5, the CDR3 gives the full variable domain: DGGITQSPKYLFRKEGQNVTLSCEQNLNHDAMYWYRQDPGQGLRLIYYSQIVNDFQKGDIAEGYSVSREKKESFPLTVTSAQKNPTAFYLCASSISVRGNQPQHFGDGTRLSIL.

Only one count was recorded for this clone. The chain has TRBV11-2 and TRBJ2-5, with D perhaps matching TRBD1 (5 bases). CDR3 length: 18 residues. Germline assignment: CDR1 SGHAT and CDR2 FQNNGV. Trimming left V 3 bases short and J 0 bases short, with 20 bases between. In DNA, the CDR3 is TGTGCCAGCAGCTTGTTCATTGGAAAACAGGACGACCAAGAGACCCAGTACTTC. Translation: CASSLFIGKQDDQETQYF.

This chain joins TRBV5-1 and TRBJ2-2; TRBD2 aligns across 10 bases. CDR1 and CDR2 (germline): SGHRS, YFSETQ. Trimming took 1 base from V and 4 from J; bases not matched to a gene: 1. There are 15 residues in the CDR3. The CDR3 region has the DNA TGCGCCAGCAGCTTGACTAGCGGGGTCACCGGGGAGCTGTTTTTT. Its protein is CASSLTSGVTGELFF.

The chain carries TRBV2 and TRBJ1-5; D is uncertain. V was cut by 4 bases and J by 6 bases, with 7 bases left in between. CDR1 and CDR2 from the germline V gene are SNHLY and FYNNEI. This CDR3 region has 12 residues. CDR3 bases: TGTGCCAGCAGTGCTTCTATTCAGCCCCAGCATTTT. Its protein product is CASSASIQPQHF. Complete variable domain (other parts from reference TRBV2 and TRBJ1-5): EPEVTQTPSHQVTQMGQEVILRCVPISNHLYFYWYRQILGQKVEFLVSFYNNEISEKSEIFDDQFSVERPDGSNFTLKIRSTKLEDSAMYFCASSASIQPQHFGDGTRLSIL.

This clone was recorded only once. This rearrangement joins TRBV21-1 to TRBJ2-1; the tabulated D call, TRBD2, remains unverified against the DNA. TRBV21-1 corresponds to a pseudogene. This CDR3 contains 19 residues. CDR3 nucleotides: TGTGCCAGCAGCAAAGACCCCGGGACTAGCGGATGCTCCTACAATGAGCAGTTCTTC. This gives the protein CASSKDPGTSGCSYNEQFF.

The CDR3 sequence is CASSQDNFREQFF. The CDR3 DNA follows: TGTGCCAGCAGCCAAGATAATTTCCGTGAGCAGTTCTTC. The chain couples TRBV3-1 (or the pseudogene TRBV3-2) to TRBJ2-1; D remains ambiguous. In germline, CDR1 is LGHDT, CDR2 YNNKEL (reference sequence). V was shortened by 0 bases and J by 9 bases, with 9 bases between the two germline ends. The CDR3 is 13 residues long.

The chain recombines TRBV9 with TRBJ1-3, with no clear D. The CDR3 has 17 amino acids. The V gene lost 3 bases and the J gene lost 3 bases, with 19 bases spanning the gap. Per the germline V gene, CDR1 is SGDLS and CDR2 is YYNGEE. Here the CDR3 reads CASSATAREVLGNTIYF. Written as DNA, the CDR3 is TGTGCCAGCAGCGCTACGGCAAGGGAGGTTCTTGGAAACACCATATATTTT.

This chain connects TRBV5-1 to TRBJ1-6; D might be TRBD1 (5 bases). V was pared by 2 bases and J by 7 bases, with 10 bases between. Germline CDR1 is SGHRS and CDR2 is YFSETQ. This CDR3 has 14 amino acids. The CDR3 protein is CASSFNRRNSPLHF. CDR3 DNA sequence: TGCGCCAGCAGCTTTAACAGGAGAAATTCACCCCTCCACTTT. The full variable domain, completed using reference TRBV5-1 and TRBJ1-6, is KAGVTQTPRYLIKTRGQQVTLSCSPISGHRSVSWYQQTPGQGLQFLFEYFSETQRNKGNFPGRFSGRQFSNSRSEMNVSTLELGDSALYLCASSFNRRNSPLHFGNGTRLTVT.

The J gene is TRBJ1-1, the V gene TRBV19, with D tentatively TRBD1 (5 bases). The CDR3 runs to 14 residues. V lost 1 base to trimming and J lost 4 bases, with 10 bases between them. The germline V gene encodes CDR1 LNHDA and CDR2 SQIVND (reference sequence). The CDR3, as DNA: TGTGCCAGTAGTATAGGGGGCGCGGCCACTGAAGCTTTCTTT. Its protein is CASSIGGAATEAFF.

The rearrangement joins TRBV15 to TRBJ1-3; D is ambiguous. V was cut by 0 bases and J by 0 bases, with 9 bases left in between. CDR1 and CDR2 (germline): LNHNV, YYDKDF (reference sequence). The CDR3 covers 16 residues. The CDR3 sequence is CATSRDATRSGNTIYF. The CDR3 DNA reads TGTGCCACCAGCAGAGATGCAACCCGCTCTGGAAACACCATATATTTT. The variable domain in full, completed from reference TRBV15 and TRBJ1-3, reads DAMVIQNPRYQVTQFGKPVTLSCSQTLNHNVMYWYQQKSSQAPKLLFHYYDKDFNNEADTPDNFQSRRPNTSFCFLDIRSPGLGDTAMYLCATSRDATRSGNTIYFGEGSWLTVV.

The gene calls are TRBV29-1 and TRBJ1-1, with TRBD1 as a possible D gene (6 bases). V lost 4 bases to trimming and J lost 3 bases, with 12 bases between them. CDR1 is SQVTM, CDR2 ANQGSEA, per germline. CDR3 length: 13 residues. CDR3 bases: TGCAGCGTTGCAGGACAGTTGGACACTGAAGCTTTCTTT. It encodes CSVAGQLDTEAFF.

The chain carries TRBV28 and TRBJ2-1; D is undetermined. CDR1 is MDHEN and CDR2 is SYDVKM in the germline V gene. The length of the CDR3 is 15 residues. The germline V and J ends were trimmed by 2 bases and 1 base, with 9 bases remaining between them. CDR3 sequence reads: CASSLGIESYNEQFF. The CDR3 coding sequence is TGTGCCAGCAGTTTAGGGATAGAGTCCTACAATGAGCAGTTCTTC. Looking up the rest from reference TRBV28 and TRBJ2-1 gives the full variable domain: DVKVTQSSRYLVKRTGEKVFLECVQDMDHENMFWYRQDPGLGLRLIYFSYDVKMKEKGDIPEGYSVSREKKERFSLILESASTNQTSMYLCASSLGIESYNEQFFGPGTRLTVL.

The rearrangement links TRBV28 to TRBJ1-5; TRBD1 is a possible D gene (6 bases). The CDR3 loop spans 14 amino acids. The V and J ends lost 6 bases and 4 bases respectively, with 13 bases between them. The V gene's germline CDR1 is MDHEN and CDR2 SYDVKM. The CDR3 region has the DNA TGTGCCAGCAGACCGGACAGCTTGAATCAGCCCCAGCATTTT. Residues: CASRPDSLNQPQHF.

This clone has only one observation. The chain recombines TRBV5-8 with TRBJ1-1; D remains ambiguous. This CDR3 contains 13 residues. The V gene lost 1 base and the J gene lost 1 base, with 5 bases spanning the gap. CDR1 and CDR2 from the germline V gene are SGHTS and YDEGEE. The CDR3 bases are TGTGCCAGCAGCTTGACAGCGAACACTGAAGCTTTCTTT. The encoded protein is CASSLTANTEAFF.

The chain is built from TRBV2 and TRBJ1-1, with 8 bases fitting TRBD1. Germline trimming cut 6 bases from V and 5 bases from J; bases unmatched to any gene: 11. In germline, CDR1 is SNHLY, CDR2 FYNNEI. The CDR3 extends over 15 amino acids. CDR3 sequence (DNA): TGTGCCAGCAGACCTAGTACAGGGGGAGGAACTGAAGCTTTCTTT. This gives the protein CASRPSTGGGTEAFF.

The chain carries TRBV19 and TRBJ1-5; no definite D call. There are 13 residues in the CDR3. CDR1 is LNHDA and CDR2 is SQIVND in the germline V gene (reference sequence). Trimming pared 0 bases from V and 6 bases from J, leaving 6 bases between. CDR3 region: CASSIDLAQPQHF. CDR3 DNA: TGTGCCAGTAGTATAGACCTCGCTCAGCCCCAGCATTTT.

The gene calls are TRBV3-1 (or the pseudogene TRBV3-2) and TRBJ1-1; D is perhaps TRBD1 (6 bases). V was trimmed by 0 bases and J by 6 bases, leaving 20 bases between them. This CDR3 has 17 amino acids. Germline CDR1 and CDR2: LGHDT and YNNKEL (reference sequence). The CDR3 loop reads CASSQEPGDIAPAEAFF. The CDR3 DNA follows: TGTGCCAGCAGCCAAGAGCCCGGGGACATCGCTCCCGCTGAAGCTTTCTTT.

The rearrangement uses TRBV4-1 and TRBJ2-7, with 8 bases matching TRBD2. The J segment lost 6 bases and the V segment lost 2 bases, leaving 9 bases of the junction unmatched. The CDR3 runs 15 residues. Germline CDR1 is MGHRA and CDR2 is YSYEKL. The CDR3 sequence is CASSQPGTRSREQYF. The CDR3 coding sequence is TGCGCCAGCAGCCAACCCGGGACTAGATCCCGCGAGCAGTACTTC.

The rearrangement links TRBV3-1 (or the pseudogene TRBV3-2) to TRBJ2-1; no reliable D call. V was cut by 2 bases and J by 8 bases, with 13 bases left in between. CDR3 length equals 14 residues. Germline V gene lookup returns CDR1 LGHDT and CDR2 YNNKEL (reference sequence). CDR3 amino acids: CASSQFRMVHEQFF. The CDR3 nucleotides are TGTGCCAGCAGCCAATTCCGAATGGTCCATGAGCAGTTCTTC.

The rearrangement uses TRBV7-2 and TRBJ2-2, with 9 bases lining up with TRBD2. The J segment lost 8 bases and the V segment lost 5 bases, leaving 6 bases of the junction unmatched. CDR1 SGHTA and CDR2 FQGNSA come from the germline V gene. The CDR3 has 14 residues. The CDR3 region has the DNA TGTGCCAGCAGCAAACCGGGACTAGCTGGGGAGCTGTTTTTT. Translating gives CASSKPGLAGELFF.

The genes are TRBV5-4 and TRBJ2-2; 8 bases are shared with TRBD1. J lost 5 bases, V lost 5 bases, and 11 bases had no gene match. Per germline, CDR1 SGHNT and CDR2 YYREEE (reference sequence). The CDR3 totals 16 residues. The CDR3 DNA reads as TGTGCCAGCAGAGTTCACAGGGGGTTGAGTACCGGGGAGCTGTTTTTT. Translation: CASRVHRGLSTGELFF.

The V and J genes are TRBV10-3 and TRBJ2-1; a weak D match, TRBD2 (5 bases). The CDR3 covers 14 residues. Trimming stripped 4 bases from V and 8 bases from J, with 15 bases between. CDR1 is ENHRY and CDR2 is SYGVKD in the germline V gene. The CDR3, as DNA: TGTGCCATCAGTGCCGGGGATAACTTGGATGAGCAGTTCTTC. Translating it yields CAISAGDNLDEQFF.

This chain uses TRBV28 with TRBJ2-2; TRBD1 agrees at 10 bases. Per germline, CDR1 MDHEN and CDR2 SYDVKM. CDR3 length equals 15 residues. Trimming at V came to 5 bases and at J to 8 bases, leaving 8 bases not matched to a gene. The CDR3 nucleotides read TGTGCCAGCAGTGTCGCCGGGACAGGGGCTGGGGAGCTGTTTTTT. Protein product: CASSVAGTGAGELFF.

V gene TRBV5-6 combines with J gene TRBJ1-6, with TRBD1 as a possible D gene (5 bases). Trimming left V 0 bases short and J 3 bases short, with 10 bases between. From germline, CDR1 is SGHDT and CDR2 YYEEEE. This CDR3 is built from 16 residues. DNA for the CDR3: TGTGCCAGCAGCTTGGGGGGCCTGGTCTATAATTCACCCCTCCACTTT. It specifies CASSLGGLVYNSPLHF.